This TCR beta chain was documented in a study of regulatory T cells in long-lasting Graves disease (dated by TCRdb to about 2021). Looking at the study overall: Persistent Graves' disease was defined as antithyroid drug treatment for over 5 years with persistently positive TSH receptor autoantibodies. Persistent Graves' disease patients were compared with newly diagnosed Graves' disease patients by peripheral blood TCR sequencing and RNA sequencing. The study was registered as a clinical trial and conducted in China. A total of about 35 samples underwent TCR sequencing, from some 13 patients with persistent Graves' disease and 20 or so patients with newly diagnosed Graves' disease. On average, persistent Graves' disease patients in the clinical cohort had been on antithyroid drugs for approximately ten years. Findings and caveats that apply to the study as a whole: The small sample size was acknowledged by the authors as a limitation that may reduce accuracy. More public clonotypes were shared among persistent patients (approximately 3,000) than among newly diagnosed patients (966). Peripheral blood alone was examined, since thyroid tissue, which constituted the primary lesion, could not be accessed. Persistent disease showed preferential use of TRBV28, TRBJ1-2 and TRBJ2-5, whereas newly diagnosed disease favored TRBV20-1 and TRBJ2-1. Sequencing and analysis were limited to the TCR beta chain. Persistent Graves' disease patients showed lower TCR Shannon entropy and fewer highly expanded clones than newly diagnosed patients, suggesting clonal expansion.

The library relied on multiplex PCR. For sequencing, an Illumina HiSeq 4000 was employed. To build TCR beta libraries, CDR3 regions were amplified by Arm-PCR using iRepertoire HTBI primers. PCR products were gel purified before sequencing. Processing in the source paper ran as follows. Gene usage analysis of CDR3 amino acid clonotypes used the roughly 62 TRBV and around 13 TRBJ segments found across samples. COPE and FqMerger were used to merge filtered high-quality paired reads into contigs. BLAST was used to align contigs to IMGT TRBV, TRBD and TRBJ reference genes, and CDR3 was defined according to IMGT. Any clonotype with a frequency above 0.1% was counted as a highly expanded clone. Shannon entropy was used to measure repertoire diversity, and the Gini coefficient was used to measure V-J evenness. A clonotype found in more than one individual was treated as public. The public sequencing data were trimmed at Q25 with fastp and processed into clonotypes with MiXCR by TCRdb, which kept only in-frame beta chains. Each entry merges the rows of one CDR3 protein and shows their most common DNA and genes. None of the V and J calls come from the authors' own analysis; TCRdb made them. In all, the sample holds 400,000 to 500,000 distinct CDR3 sequences, and 20% to 25% of those were seen once. Jointly, the top ten make up around 7% of the sample.

The time point label for this specimen denotes: persistent/refractory GD, antithyroid drugs over 5 years with positive TRAb. For both TCR sequencing and RNA sequencing, RNA was extracted from PBMCs in TRIzol. Graves' disease was diagnosed according to American Thyroid Association guidelines. Patients were recruited from an endocrinology department in Xi'an, China. Each patient gave approximately 9 milliliters of peripheral blood, collected in an EDTA anticoagulant tube. Ficoll Paque Plus density gradient separation was used to isolate PBMCs, and no further T cell sorting was done. An Agilent 2100 Bioanalyzer and agarose gel were used to assess RNA quality, and a NanoDrop 2000 was used to measure RNA concentration. V and J lose 8 bases and 2 bases, and a span of 22 bases separates them. The CDR3 spans 18 residues, from the cysteine through the phenylalanine. Only CDR3 DNA is held: 54 bases, read in frame from base 1. Via the germline V gene (reference sequence), CDR1 is MNHEY and CDR2 SMNVEV.

This clonotype was detected many times. Its antigen is not yet known. The input lacks base qualities; no much larger clone sits a single base away. The sequencing here drew on peripheral blood mononuclear cells (PBMCs), taken when the disease was refractory, from a patient treated with antithyroid drugs. The source is a female donor with Graves disease. The rearranged chain carries TRBV27 and TRBJ1-6; TRBD1 is a weak D gene call, 6 bases matching. The DNA is as follows: TGTGCCAGCCGAACCATTAACAGGGAAGTCGCCTATAATTCACCCCTCCACTTT. It translates to CASRTINREVAYNSPLHF.